Sequencing of this TCR beta chain was carried out in a study of blood T cell repertoires in COVID-19. Germline values: CDR1 SNHLY, CDR2 FYNNEI. V was clipped by 0 bases and J by 5 bases, with 13 bases between them. This CDR3 contains 15 residues. The data were produced by immunoSEQ multiplex PCR, yet TCRdb's version contains in-frame clones alone and is incomplete. Of around 190,000 clones listed, around nine tenths are singletons. The receptor comes from a man younger than 30 with active or convalescent COVID-19. The chain links TRBV2 to TRBJ1-2; a weak D match, TRBD1 (5 bases). Sequences were obtained from peripheral blood. The CDR3 loop is CASSEARGLGYGYTF. The CDR3 bases are TGTGCCAGCAGTGAAGCGCGGGGCCTGGGTTATGGCTACACCTTC.